The clone carrying this TCR beta chain has at least ten counts. What it binds is not known. These data originate in a study of CD8+CD57+ T cells in acquired aplastic anemia. Turning to the study itself: An average of roughly 2.9 ug of DNA was obtained from sorted CD4+ and CD8+ cells. Study-wide findings and caveats: Patients and healthy controls showed no significant CD8+ Simpson's diversity difference.

CDR1 is SEHNR, CDR2 FQNEAQ, per germline (reference sequence). The CDR3 is 15 residues long. The V end lost 4 bases, the J end lost 0 bases, and 12 bases lay between the germline ends. TCR beta VDJ and CDR3 profiling used genomic DNA as template. TCRdb redid the calling of the reads with MiXCR, one entry per CDR3 protein. Of roughly 250,000 distinct CDR3 sequences listed, around half are singletons. Only patients with CD8+CD57+ cell expansion on flow cytometry were chosen for sequencing. Sequencing was done on a sample of sorted CD4+, CD8+, or CD8+CD57+ T cells (not recorded which) from PBMCs. This TCR derives from a human donor with aplastic anemia. The J gene is TRBJ1-2, the V gene TRBV7-9; D call uncertain. CDR3 nucleotide sequence: TGTGCCAGCAGCTCCCTACGAGAGGCTAACTATGGCTACACCTTC. This sequence encodes CASSSLREANYGYTF.